This TCR beta chain was captured by sequencing in a study of T cell responses to AZD1222 COVID-19 vaccine. The table came from immunoSEQ multiplex PCR; TCRdb's copy has only in-frame clones and leaves some out. Counted here are fewer than 150,000 clones, approximately 85% occurring once; the ten biggest clones make up around 5%. Study-wide findings and caveats: Among those given AZD1222, only 5 to 7 were seropositive at baseline. Receipt of two AZD1222 doses was followed by a rise in Spike-specific TCR breadth and depth. With dominance at 160-218 and 743-854, vaccine-associated CD4 TCRs spanned spike.

From germline, CDR1 is MNHEY and CDR2 SVGAGI. This CDR3 has 12 residues. Trimming pared 5 bases from V and 4 bases from J, leaving 6 bases between. This clone was counted once. The antigen remains unidentified. The material was peripheral blood, obtained 28 days after the second AZD1222 dose. The rearrangement joins TRBV6-5 to TRBJ1-5, with D hard to call. The sequence was collected from an adult who received the AZD1222 COVID-19 vaccine. The CDR3 spells CASSLINQPQHF. The CDR3 DNA reads as TGTGCCAGCAGTCTGATTAATCAGCCCCAGCATTTT.